This TCR beta chain is from a study of T cell changes during pregnancy in multiple sclerosis. The V segment lost 8 bases and the J segment 5 bases; nucleotides outside the gene matches: 9. The CDR3 loop spans 14 amino acids. Germline assignment: CDR1 MNHEY and CDR2 SMNVEV (reference sequence). TCRdb's copy holds only in-frame clones and misses some; the assay was immunoSEQ multiplex PCR. The data hold 60,000 to 65,000 clones, with 92% observed a single time. J is TRBJ2-5 and V is TRBV27, with 9 bases aligning to TRBD2. This clonotype was obtained from a female donor with multiple sclerosis, enrolled in a pregnancy study. Sequences were derived from peripheral blood, sampled in the first trimester of pregnancy. The CDR3: CASRGLAGWETQYF. The CDR3 region has the DNA TGTGCCAGCCGGGGGCTAGCGGGATGGGAGACCCAGTACTTC.